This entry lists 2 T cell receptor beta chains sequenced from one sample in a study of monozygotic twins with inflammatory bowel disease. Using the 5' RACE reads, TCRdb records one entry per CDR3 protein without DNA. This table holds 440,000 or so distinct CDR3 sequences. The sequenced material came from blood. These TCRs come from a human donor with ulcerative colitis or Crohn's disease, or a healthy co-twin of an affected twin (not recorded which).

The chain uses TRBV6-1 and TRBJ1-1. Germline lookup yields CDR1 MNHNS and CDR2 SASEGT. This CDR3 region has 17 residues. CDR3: CASSEKVFSGSNTEAFF.

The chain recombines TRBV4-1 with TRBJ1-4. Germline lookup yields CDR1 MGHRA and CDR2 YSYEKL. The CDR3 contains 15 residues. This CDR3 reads CASSQLRAKPEKLFF.